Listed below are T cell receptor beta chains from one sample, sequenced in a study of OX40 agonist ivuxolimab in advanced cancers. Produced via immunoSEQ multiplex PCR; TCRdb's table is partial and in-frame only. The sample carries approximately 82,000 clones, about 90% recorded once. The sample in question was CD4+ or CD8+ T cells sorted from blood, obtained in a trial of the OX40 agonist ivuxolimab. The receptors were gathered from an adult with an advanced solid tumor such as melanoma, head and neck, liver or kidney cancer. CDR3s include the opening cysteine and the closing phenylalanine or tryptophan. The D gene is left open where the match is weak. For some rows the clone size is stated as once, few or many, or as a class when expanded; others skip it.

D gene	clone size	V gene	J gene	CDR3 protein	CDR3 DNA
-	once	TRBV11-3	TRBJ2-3	CASSPDGGSTDTQYF	TGTGCCAGCAGTCCAGATGGGGGAAGCACAGATACGCAGTATTTT
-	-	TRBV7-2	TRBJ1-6	CASSLGANSPLHF	TGTGCCAGCAGCTTAGGCGCCAATTCACCCCTCCACTTT
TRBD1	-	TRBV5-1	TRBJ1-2	CASSLEPGQGAGGYTF	TGCGCCAGCAGCTTGGAGCCGGGACAGGGGGCTGGTGGCTACACCTTC
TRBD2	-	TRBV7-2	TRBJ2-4	CASSLQREGNIQYF	TGTGCCAGCAGCTTACAGCGGGAGGGGAACATTCAGTACTTC
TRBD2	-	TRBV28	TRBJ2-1	CASSSRSGVAYNEQFF	TGTGCCAGCAGCTCCCGGAGCGGGGTAGCCTACAATGAGCAGTTCTTC
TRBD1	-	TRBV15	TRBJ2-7	CATSRPLGTGPHEQYF	TGTGCCACCAGCAGGCCCCTCGGGACAGGGCCCCACGAGCAGTACTTC
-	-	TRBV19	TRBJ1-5	CASAGTGNQPQHF	TGTGCCAGTGCAGGGACCGGCAATCAGCCCCAGCATTTT
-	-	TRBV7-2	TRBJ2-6	CASRINSGANVLTF	TGTGCCAGCAGGATTAACTCTGGGGCCAACGTCCTGACTTTC
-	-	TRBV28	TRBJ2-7	CASSLRPREQYF	TGTGCCAGCAGTCTCCGTCCGAGGGAGCAGTACTTC
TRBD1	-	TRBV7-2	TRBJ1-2	CASSGRDRGPSNYGYTF	TGTGCCAGCTCCGGCCGGGACAGGGGGCCTTCTAACTATGGCTACACCTTC
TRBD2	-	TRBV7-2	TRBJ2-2	CASSSVRAGGTGELFF	TGTGCCAGCAGCTCGGTAAGAGCGGGAGGCACCGGGGAGCTGTTTTTT
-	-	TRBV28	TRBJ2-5	CASSSAQPSETQYF	TGTGCCAGCAGTTCGGCCCAGCCGTCGGAGACCCAGTACTTC
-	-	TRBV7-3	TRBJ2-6	CASSMGGANVLTF	TGTGCCAGCAGCATGGGTGGGGCCAACGTCCTGACTTTC
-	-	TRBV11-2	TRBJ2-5	CASSLVSQGSGETQYF	TGTGCCAGCAGCTTAGTCTCTCAGGGGTCGGGGGAGACCCAGTACTTC
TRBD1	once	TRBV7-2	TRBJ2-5	CASSSDRVETQYF	TGTGCCAGCAGCTCGGACAGGGTGGAGACCCAGTACTTC
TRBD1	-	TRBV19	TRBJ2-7	CASSSYGQGLYEQYF	TGTGCCAGTAGTAGTTACGGACAGGGGCTCTACGAGCAGTACTTC
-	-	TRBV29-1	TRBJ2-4	CSVGGQGKNIQYF	TGCAGCGTTGGGGGGCAGGGCAAAAACATTCAGTACTTC
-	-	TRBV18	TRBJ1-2	CASSPDGSNGYTF	TGTGCCAGCTCACCGGACGGAAGCAATGGCTACACCTTC
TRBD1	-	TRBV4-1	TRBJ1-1	CASSPADRDATEAFF	TGCGCCAGCAGCCCTGCCGACAGGGACGCCACTGAAGCTTTCTTT
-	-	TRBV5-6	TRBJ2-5	CASSSGMETQYF	TGTGCCAGCAGCTCCGGTATGGAGACCCAGTACTTC
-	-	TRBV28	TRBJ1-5	CASSLSWGSNQPQHF	TGTGCCAGCAGTTTATCTTGGGGGAGCAATCAGCCCCAGCATTTT
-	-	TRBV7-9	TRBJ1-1	CASSLTAQTAFF	TGTGCCAGCAGCTTAACGGCCCAGACCGCTTTCTTT
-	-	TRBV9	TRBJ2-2	CASSVETPGGELFF	TGTGCCAGCAGCGTAGAGACCCCCGGCGGGGAGCTGTTTTTT
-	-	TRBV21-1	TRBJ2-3	CASNKRGRFTSTDTQYF	TGTGCCAGCAACAAAAGGGGGCGGTTCACTAGCACAGATACGCAGTATTTT
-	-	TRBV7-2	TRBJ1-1	CASSLATRTEAFF	TGTGCCAGCAGCTTAGCGACGAGGACTGAAGCTTTCTTT
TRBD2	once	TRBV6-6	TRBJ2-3	CASTPREGTDTQYF	TGTGCCAGCACCCCGCGGGAGGGCACAGATACGCAGTATTTT
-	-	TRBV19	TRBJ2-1	CASTLGSSGEQFF	TGTGCCAGTACCCTGGGTAGTAGCGGTGAGCAGTTCTTC
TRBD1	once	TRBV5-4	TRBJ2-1	CASSFVTGVGNEQFF	TGTGCCAGCAGCTTCGTGACAGGGGTGGGAAATGAGCAGTTCTTC
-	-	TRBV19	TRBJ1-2	CATKEEGRANYGYTF	TGTGCCACCAAGGAGGAGGGAAGAGCTAACTATGGCTACACCTTC
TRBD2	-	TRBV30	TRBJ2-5	CAWRASGRAEETQYF	TGTGCCTGGAGAGCAAGCGGGAGGGCCGAGGAGACCCAGTACTTC
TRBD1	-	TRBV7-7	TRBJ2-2	CASSSTGYTGELFF	TGTGCTAGCAGCTCGACAGGGTACACCGGGGAGCTGTTTTTT
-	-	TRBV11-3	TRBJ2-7	CASIRDDEQYF	TGTGCCAGCATAAGGGACGACGAGCAGTACTTC
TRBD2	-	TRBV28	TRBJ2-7	CASSVTSSHEQYF	TGTGCCAGCAGTGTGACTAGCTCCCACGAGCAGTACTTC
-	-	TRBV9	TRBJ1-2	CASSVPGATMGYTF	TGTGCCAGCAGCGTACCCGGGGCTACTATGGGCTACACCTTC
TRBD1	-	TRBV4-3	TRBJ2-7	CASSHEDRRTGVKNEQYF	TGCGCCAGCAGCCACGAAGACCGCAGGACAGGGGTGAAGAACGAGCAGTACTTC
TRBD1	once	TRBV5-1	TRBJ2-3	CASGGTGEVSDTQYF	TGCGCCAGCGGAGGGACAGGGGAAGTTTCAGATACGCAGTATTTT
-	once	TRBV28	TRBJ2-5	CASSTQTVMRETQYF	TGTGCCAGCAGCACACAGACTGTCATGCGGGAGACCCAGTACTTC
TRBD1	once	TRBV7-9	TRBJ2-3	CASSNRGPGTDTQYF	TGTGCCAGCAGCAACAGGGGGCCCGGCACAGATACGCAGTATTTT
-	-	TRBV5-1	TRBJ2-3	CASSWGSTDTQYF	TGCGCCAGCAGCTGGGGGAGCACAGATACGCAGTATTTT
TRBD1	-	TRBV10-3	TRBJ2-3	CAITRGQDYSTDTQYF	TGTGCCATTACCAGGGGACAGGACTACTCCACAGATACGCAGTATTTT